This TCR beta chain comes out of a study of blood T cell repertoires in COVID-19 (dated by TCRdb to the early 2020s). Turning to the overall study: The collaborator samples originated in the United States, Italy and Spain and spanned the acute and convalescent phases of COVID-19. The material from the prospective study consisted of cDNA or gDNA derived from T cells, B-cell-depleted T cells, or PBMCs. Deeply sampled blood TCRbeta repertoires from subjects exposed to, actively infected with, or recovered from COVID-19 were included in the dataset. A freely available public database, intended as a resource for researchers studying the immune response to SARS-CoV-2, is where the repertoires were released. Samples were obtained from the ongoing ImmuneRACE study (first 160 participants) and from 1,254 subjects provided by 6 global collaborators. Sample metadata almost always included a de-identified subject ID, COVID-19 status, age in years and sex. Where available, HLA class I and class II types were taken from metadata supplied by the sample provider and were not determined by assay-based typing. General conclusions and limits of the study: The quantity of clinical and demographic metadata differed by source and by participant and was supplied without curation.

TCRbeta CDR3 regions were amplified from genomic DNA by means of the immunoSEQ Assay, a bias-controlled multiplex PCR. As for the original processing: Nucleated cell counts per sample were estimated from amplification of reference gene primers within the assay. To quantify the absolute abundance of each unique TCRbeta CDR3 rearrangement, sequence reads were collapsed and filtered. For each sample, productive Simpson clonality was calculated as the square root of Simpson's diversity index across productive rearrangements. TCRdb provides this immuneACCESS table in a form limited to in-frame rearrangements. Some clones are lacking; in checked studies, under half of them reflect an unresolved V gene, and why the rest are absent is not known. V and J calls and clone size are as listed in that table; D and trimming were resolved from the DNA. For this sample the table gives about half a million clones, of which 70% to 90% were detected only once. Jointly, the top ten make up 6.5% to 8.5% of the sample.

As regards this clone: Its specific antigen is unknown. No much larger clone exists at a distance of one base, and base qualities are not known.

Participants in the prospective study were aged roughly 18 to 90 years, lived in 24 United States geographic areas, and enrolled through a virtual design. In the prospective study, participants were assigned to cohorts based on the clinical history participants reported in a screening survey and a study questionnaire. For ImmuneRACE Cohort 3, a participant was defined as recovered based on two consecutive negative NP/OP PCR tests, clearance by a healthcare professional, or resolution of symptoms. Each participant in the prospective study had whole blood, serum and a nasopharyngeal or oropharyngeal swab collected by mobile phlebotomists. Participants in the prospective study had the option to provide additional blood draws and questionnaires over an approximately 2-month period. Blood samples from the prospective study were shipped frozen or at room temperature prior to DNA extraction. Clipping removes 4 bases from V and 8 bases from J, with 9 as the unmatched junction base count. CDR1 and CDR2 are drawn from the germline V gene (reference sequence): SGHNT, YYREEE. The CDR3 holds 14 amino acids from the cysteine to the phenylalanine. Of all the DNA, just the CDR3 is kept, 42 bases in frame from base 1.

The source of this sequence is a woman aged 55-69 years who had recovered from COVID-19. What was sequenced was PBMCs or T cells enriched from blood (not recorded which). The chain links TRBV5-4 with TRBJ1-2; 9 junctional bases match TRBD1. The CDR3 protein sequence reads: CASSPLQGARGYTF. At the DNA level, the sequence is TGTGCCAGCAGCCCCCTACAGGGGGCGCGAGGCTACACCTTC.